These 16 T cell receptor beta chains were sequenced from one sample in a study of OX40 agonist ivuxolimab in advanced cancers. The assay was immunoSEQ multiplex PCR, and TCRdb's table has in-frame clones only and misses some. The sample lists about 11,000 clones, about 89% occurring once. The starting material was CD4+ or CD8+ T cells sorted from blood, obtained in a trial of the OX40 agonist ivuxolimab. These receptors all stem from an adult with an advanced solid tumor such as melanoma, head and neck, liver or kidney cancer.

This clone has only one observation. This rearrangement joins TRBV6-5 to TRBJ1-5, with D perhaps matching TRBD1 (6 bases). Trimming took off 4 bases at V and 6 bases at J, with 10 bases between the two ends. Germline-derived CDR1 and CDR2 are MNHEY and SVGAGI. This CDR3 comprises 13 residues. CDR3 amino acids: CASSLTGSQPQHF. In DNA, the CDR3 is TGTGCCAGCAGTTTAACAGGGAGTCAGCCCCAGCATTTT.

The chain links TRBV13 to TRBJ1-2; D remains unclear. Trimming took off 0 bases at V and 8 bases at J, with 7 bases between the two ends. The CDR3 runs to 12 residues. The germline V gene has CDR1 PRHDT and CDR2 FYEKMQ (reference sequence). The CDR3: CASSLGEGGYTF. For the CDR3, the DNA is TGTGCCAGCAGCTTAGGGGAAGGGGGCTACACCTTC.

The chain joins TRBV7-9 to TRBJ1-4; D might be TRBD1 (5 bases). V lost 1 base and J lost 3, with 21 bases in between. CDR1 and CDR2 (germline): SEHNR, FQNEAQ (reference sequence). This CDR3 has 19 amino acids. The CDR3 protein is CASSLEWGPQEAANEKLFF. The CDR3 bases are TGTGCCAGCAGCTTAGAGTGGGGACCCCAAGAAGCGGCTAATGAAAAACTGTTTTTT.

The rearrangement links TRBV6-4 to TRBJ1-1; D call uncertain. Germline assignment: CDR1 MRHNA and CDR2 SNTAGT. The CDR3 totals 13 residues. The germline V and J ends were trimmed by 5 bases and 1 base, with 8 bases remaining between them. DNA for the CDR3: TGTGCCAGCAGTCGAACAGAGAACACTGAAGCTTTCTTT. As protein: CASSRTENTEAFF.

The chain employs TRBV27 and TRBJ2-2, with D unresolved. V lost 0 bases to trimming and J lost 6 bases, with 11 bases between them. This CDR3 spans 15 amino acids. Germline V gives CDR1 MNHEY, CDR2 SMNVEV (reference sequence). The CDR3 coding sequence is TGTGCCAGCAGTTTATCGTCTCCCAGGCCCGGGGAGCTGTTTTTT. Translated: CASSLSSPRPGELFF.

CDR3 loop: CASTRGQGSSYEQYF. The CDR3 coding sequence is TGCGCCAGCACCCGAGGACAGGGAAGCTCCTACGAGCAGTACTTC. The genes are TRBV5-1 and TRBJ2-7, with 8 bases matching TRBD1. The CDR3 has 15 residues. Germline V gene lookup returns CDR1 SGHRS and CDR2 YFSETQ. Germline trimming cut 6 bases from V and 0 bases from J; bases unmatched to any gene: 8.

The chain carries TRBV4-2 and TRBJ2-7; D is possibly TRBD1 (6 bases). Trimming left V 3 bases short and J 7 bases short, with 16 bases between. From germline, CDR1 is LGHNA and CDR2 YNFKEQ. The CDR3 covers 14 residues. Here the CDR3 DNA reads TGTGCCAGCAGCCATTCGGACAGTCCGACAGAGCAGTACTTC. Encoded protein: CASSHSDSPTEQYF.

This sequence joins TRBV14 and TRBJ2-2; the D gene is possibly TRBD2 (5 bases). The V end lost 3 bases, the J end lost 5 bases, and 10 bases lay between the germline ends. In germline, CDR1 is SGHDN, CDR2 FVKESK. The CDR3 loop spans 14 amino acids. CDR3 nucleotide sequence: TGTGCCAGCAGCCAGGAGGTCCTTACCGGGGAGCTGTTTTTT. Translated: CASSQEVLTGELFF.

V usage is TRBV4-1 and J usage is TRBJ2-1; D might be TRBD2 (6 bases). The germline V gene has CDR1 MGHRA and CDR2 YSYEKL. V gave up 6 bases and J gave up 8 bases, with 11 bases separating them. This CDR3 comprises 12 residues. In DNA, the CDR3 is TGCGCCAGCAGTCTCTTAGCGGATGAGCAGTTCTTC. Residues: CASSLLADEQFF.

The chain employs TRBV28 and TRBJ1-4, with TRBD1 matching 12 bases. Germline-derived CDR1 and CDR2 are MDHEN and SYDVKM. V trimming: 1 base; J trimming: 10 bases; junction bases outside the gene matches: 13. The CDR3 extends over 18 amino acids. The CDR3 sequence is CASSLSGQGAMVERKLFF. The DNA of the CDR3 is TGTGCCAGCAGTTTATCGGGACAGGGGGCCATGGTCGAACGAAAACTGTTTTTT.

This chain connects TRBV11-2 to TRBJ2-7, with 11 bases identical to TRBD2. This CDR3 has 16 residues. The V segment lost 4 bases and the J segment 3 bases; nucleotides outside the gene matches: 8. The V gene's germline CDR1 is SGHAT and CDR2 FQNNGV. The CDR3 DNA reads as TGTGCCAGCAGCTCGCGGACTAGCGGGTTGAACTACGAGCAGTACTTC. This translates into CASSSRTSGLNYEQYF.

The chain is built from TRBV7-9 and TRBJ2-3, with D tentatively TRBD2 (5 bases). This CDR3 spans 15 amino acids. Looked up from germline, CDR1 is SEHNR and CDR2 is FQNEAQ (reference sequence). Trimming shortened V by 6 bases and J by 4 bases, and 17 bases separated the two germline ends. Here the CDR3 reads CASSPVGRGPDTQYF. CDR3 DNA sequence: TGTGCCAGCAGTCCCGTAGGACGAGGGCCAGATACGCAGTATTTT.

The rearrangement joins TRBV7-8 to TRBJ2-5; 9 bases map to TRBD2. CDR1 and CDR2 (germline): SGHVS, FQNEAQ. The ends lost 5 bases at V and 2 bases at J; junction bases unmatched: 9. This CDR3 is 16 amino acids long. CDR3 nucleotides: TGTGCCAGCAGCCCACGGGCAGCGGGAGGTCAAGAGACCCAGTACTTC. Encoded protein: CASSPRAAGGQETQYF. The full variable domain, in which reference TRBV7-8 and TRBJ2-5 provide the parts outside the CDR3, is GAGVSQSPRYKVAKRGQDVALRCDPISGHVSLFWYQQALGQGPEFLTYFQNEAQLDKSGLPSDRFFAERPEGSVSTLKIQRTQQEDSAVYLCASSPRAAGGQETQYFGPGTRLLVL.

Worth noting for this clone: An end of the junction does not agree with germline; a read error may underlie this. The chain couples TRBV19 to TRBJ2-7, with 9 bases aligning to TRBD1. In germline, CDR1 is LNHDA, CDR2 SQIVND (reference sequence). This CDR3 has 15 residues. The CDR3 here is CASSMGTGYSDEQYF. In DNA, the CDR3 is TGTGCCAGTAGTATGGGGACAGGGTACTCCGACGAGCAGTACTTC.

The chain is built from TRBV15 and TRBJ2-5, with TRBD2 as a possible D gene (5 bases). The J call may be incorrect, as the DNA end agrees better with TRBJ2-7. This CDR3 contains 14 residues. Germline lookup yields CDR1 LNHNV and CDR2 YYDKDF (reference sequence). The CDR3 nucleotides read TGTGCCACCAGCCCGGAGCGGACCTCCTACGAGCAGTACTTC. Protein sequence: CATSPERTSYEQYF.

This chain links TRBV19 with TRBJ2-5; the D gene is possibly TRBD1 (5 bases). The CDR3 consists of 13 residues. Deletions cut 5 bases from V and 5 bases from J, with 12 bases between. Germline CDR1 and CDR2: LNHDA and SQIVND (reference sequence). In nucleotides, the CDR3 is TGTGCCAGTAGTCCCCAGGGATGGGAGACCCAGTACTTC. Translation: CASSPQGWETQYF.